These 31 T cell receptor beta chains share one sample of origin, sequenced in a study of blood T cell repertoires in COVID-19. The table came from immunoSEQ multiplex PCR; TCRdb's copy has only in-frame clones and leaves some out. The sample consists of approximately 320,000 clones, roughly nine tenths of them appearing once. Input material: PBMCs or T cells enriched from blood (not recorded which). These receptors all come from a man in his 60s who had recovered from COVID-19.

The chain couples TRBV3-1 (or the pseudogene TRBV3-2) to TRBJ2-1; 11 bases fit TRBD2. Germline V CDR1 and CDR2: LGHDT, YNNKEL (reference sequence). The CDR3 sequence is 16 residues long. V shed 4 bases, J shed 7 bases, and the junction held 9 bases outside the gene matches. The CDR3 is CASSPRLAGWENEQFF. The DNA of the CDR3 is TGTGCCAGCAGCCCGCGACTAGCGGGGTGGGAGAATGAGCAGTTCTTC.

As DNA, the CDR3 is TGTGCCAGCAGCTTTATTGGGGGAGGCTACGAGCAGTACTTC. This codes for CASSFIGGGYEQYF. The chain joins TRBV5-5 to TRBJ2-7; TRBD2 is a possible D gene (6 bases). Trimming pared 2 bases from V and 3 bases from J, leaving 12 bases between. The CDR3 has 14 residues. CDR1 is SGHKS, CDR2 YYEKEE, per germline (reference sequence).

The rearrangement uses TRBV11-2 and TRBJ2-3; 9 bases fit TRBD1. The J segment lost 3 bases and the V segment lost 2 bases, leaving 12 bases of the junction unmatched. Per germline, CDR1 SGHAT and CDR2 FQNNGV. The CDR3 is 18 amino acids. CDR3 protein: CASSLRFRGTGLTDTQYF. The CDR3 nucleotides are TGTGCCAGCAGCTTAAGGTTTAGGGGGACAGGGTTGACAGATACGCAGTATTTT.

The genes are TRBV27 and TRBJ2-1; 7 bases line up with TRBD2. In germline, CDR1 is MNHEY, CDR2 SMNVEV (reference sequence). This CDR3 has 16 amino acids. V was pared by 1 base and J by 2 bases, with 5 bases of the junction left unmatched. The CDR3 loop is CASSLWLADTYNEQFF. The CDR3, as DNA: TGTGCCAGCAGTTTATGGCTAGCGGACACCTACAATGAGCAGTTCTTC.

The chain employs TRBV27 and TRBJ2-2; 10 bases map to TRBD2. The CDR3 sequence is 15 residues long. Looked up from germline, CDR1 is MNHEY and CDR2 is SMNVEV (reference sequence). Trimming at V came to 4 bases and at J to 7 bases, leaving 6 bases not matched to a gene. CDR3 residues: CASSWSGGADGELFF. The DNA of the CDR3 is TGTGCCAGCAGTTGGAGCGGGGGGGCCGACGGGGAGCTGTTTTTT.

The chain links TRBV11-3 to TRBJ1-2; 7 nucleotides align to TRBD1. This CDR3 is built from 15 residues. The V gene end was trimmed by 4 bases and the J gene end by 6 bases; junction bases not matched to a gene: 11. Per the germline V gene, CDR1 is SGHNT and CDR2 is YENEEA. CDR3 nucleotides: TGTGCCAGCAGCTCGCGGGACAGAAGTTATGATGGCTACACCTTC. Translating it yields CASSSRDRSYDGYTF.

For the CDR3, the DNA is TGCGCCAGCACCATCGGACAGGCTCACTCTGGAAACACCATATATTTT. Translated, it gives CASTIGQAHSGNTIYF. V is TRBV5-1 and J is TRBJ1-3; TRBD1 matches at 7 bases. CDR3 size: 16 residues. CDR1 is SGHRS and CDR2 is YFSETQ in the germline V gene. The J segment lost 0 bases and the V segment lost 6 bases, leaving 9 bases of the junction unmatched.

This chain joins TRBV11-1 and TRBJ2-1, with D perhaps TRBD2 (6 bases). V lost 3 bases and J lost 0, with 9 bases in between. This CDR3 has 15 amino acids. Germline V gene lookup returns CDR1 SGHAT and CDR2 FQDESV (reference sequence). In DNA form, the CDR3 reads TGTGCCAGCAGCTTGGAGGGAAGCTCCTACAATGAGCAGTTCTTC. Encoded protein: CASSLEGSSYNEQFF.

The CDR3 DNA reads TGTGCCAGCTCACCGCGTCAGGCTACCTACGAGCAGTACTTC. Amino acids: CASSPRQATYEQYF. The rearrangement joins TRBV18 to TRBJ2-7; D remains ambiguous. Trimming removed 3 bases at V and 2 bases at J, with 11 bases between. The CDR3 is made up of 14 amino acids. Germline loops: CDR1 KGHSH, CDR2 LQKENI.

The rearrangement uses TRBV10-3 and TRBJ2-7; 7 bases map to TRBD2. The CDR3 covers 13 residues. Trimming removed 3 bases from V and 6 bases from J; junction bases left unmatched: 5. Germline assignment: CDR1 ENHRY and CDR2 SYGVKD. The CDR3 loop reads CAISEGLGTEQYF. The CDR3 DNA sequence: TGTGCCATCAGTGAAGGACTAGGGACCGAGCAGTACTTC.

The chain employs TRBV9 and TRBJ2-7; perhaps TRBD1 as D (5 bases). Trimming pared 0 bases from V and 4 bases from J, leaving 11 bases between. CDR1 and CDR2 from the germline V gene are SGDLS and YYNGEE. This CDR3 contains 14 residues. CDR3 sequence reads: CASSVDLGPYEQYF. Written as DNA, the CDR3 is TGTGCCAGCAGCGTAGATCTGGGGCCATACGAGCAGTACTTC.

CDR3 sequence reads: CARRQANSPLHF. The CDR3 coding sequence is TGTGCCAGGCGACAGGCGAATTCACCCCTCCACTTT. The gene calls are TRBV5-5 and TRBJ1-6; possibly TRBD1 for D (6 bases). The germline V and J ends were trimmed by 8 bases and 7 bases, with 10 bases remaining between them. The germline V gene encodes CDR1 SGHKS and CDR2 YYEKEE (reference sequence). The CDR3 runs to 12 residues.

The chain links TRBV15 to TRBJ1-3; D unresolved. The V end was cut by 1 base, the J end by 4 bases, with 14 bases between. Per the germline V gene, CDR1 is LNHNV and CDR2 is YYDKDF (reference sequence). The CDR3 runs 16 residues. The DNA for the CDR3 is TGTGCCACCAGCAGAGGAGGAGAATTTAGCGGAAACACCATATATTTT. Translating it yields CATSRGGEFSGNTIYF. Full variable domain (outside the CDR3, taken from reference TRBV15 and TRBJ1-3): DAMVIQNPRYQVTQFGKPVTLSCSQTLNHNVMYWYQQKSSQAPKLLFHYYDKDFNNEADTPDNFQSRRPNTSFCFLDIRSPGLGDTAMYLCATSRGGEFSGNTIYFGEGSWLTVV.

This clone was detected only once. V is TRBV24-1 and J is TRBJ2-3; TRBD1 matches at 10 bases. Trimming cost V 3 bases and J 1 base; bases outside gene matches: 3. The V gene's germline CDR1 is KGHDR and CDR2 SFDVKD. CDR3 length: 16 residues. The CDR3 protein is CATSDQDRGGTDTQYF. The CDR3 nucleotides are TGTGCCACCAGTGATCAGGACAGGGGGGGCACAGATACGCAGTATTTT.

The chain carries TRBV7-2 and TRBJ1-2; D not resolved. V dropped 3 bases and J dropped 7 bases, with 18 bases sitting between them. The CDR3 runs 15 residues. Germline V gives CDR1 SGHTA, CDR2 FQGNSA. The DNA of the CDR3 is TGTGCCAGCAGCTTCCGGGAAATACTCTACTCTGGCTACACCTTC. Residues: CASSFREILYSGYTF.

The chain carries TRBV5-1 and TRBJ1-2; 8 bases fit TRBD1. This CDR3 is built from 20 residues. J lost 7 bases, V lost 0 bases, and 23 bases had no gene match. Per the germline V gene, CDR1 is SGHRS and CDR2 is YFSETQ. CDR3 residues: CASSLARDSSGGRGQGGYTF. In DNA, the CDR3 is TGCGCCAGCAGCTTGGCCCGGGACAGCTCCGGTGGCAGGGGGCAGGGTGGCTACACCTTC.

This clone was counted a single time. The chain has TRBV6-2 or TRBV6-3 and TRBJ2-1; D ambiguous. The CDR3 totals 14 residues. Germline assignment: CDR1 MNHEY and CDR2 SVGEGT. V lost 4 bases, J lost 4 bases, and 11 bases lay in between. The CDR3 region has the DNA TGTGCCAGCAGTTTCCCCCCTCTATACAATGAGCAGTTCTTC. Protein sequence: CASSFPPLYNEQFF.

This clone has just one count. The rearrangement joins TRBV2 to TRBJ2-1; 9 bases fit TRBD1. There are 14 residues in the CDR3. V shed 7 bases, J shed 3 bases, and the junction held 4 bases outside the gene matches. Germline-derived CDR1 and CDR2 are SNHLY and FYNNEI. The CDR3 DNA reads TGTGCCAGCATCCCGGGACAGGGCTACAATGAGCAGTTCTTC. Translating gives CASIPGQGYNEQFF.

A single count supports this clone. V is TRBV11-2 and J is TRBJ2-7, with 11 bases fitting TRBD2. J gave up 0 bases and V 3 bases, and 1 base lay outside the gene matches. Germline CDR1 reads SGHAT; CDR2 reads FQNNGV. The CDR3 totals 15 residues. CDR3 sequence (DNA): TGTGCCAGCAGCTTGACTAGCGGGACCTCCTACGAGCAGTACTTC. Amino acids: CASSLTSGTSYEQYF.

The V call is TRBV15, the J call TRBJ2-7, with D maybe TRBD1 (6 bases). The CDR3 length is 12 residues. V gave up 0 bases and J gave up 7 bases, with 7 bases separating them. The germline V gene has CDR1 LNHNV and CDR2 YYDKDF (reference sequence). The CDR3 DNA reads as TGTGCCACCAGCAGAGATCAGGGGGAGCAGTACTTC. This translates into CATSRDQGEQYF. The full variable domain, rest sourced from reference TRBV15 and TRBJ2-7, is DAMVIQNPRYQVTQFGKPVTLSCSQTLNHNVMYWYQQKSSQAPKLLFHYYDKDFNNEADTPDNFQSRRPNTSFCFLDIRSPGLGDTAMYLCATSRDQGEQYFGPGTRLTVT.

The V and J genes are TRBV7-9 and TRBJ2-7; the match to TRBD2 covers 13 bases. This CDR3 has 15 residues. Trimming at V came to 5 bases and at J to 5 bases, leaving 6 bases not matched to a gene. Germline V gives CDR1 SEHNR, CDR2 FQNEAQ (reference sequence). The CDR3: CASSPLAGGSHEQYF. DNA of the CDR3: TGTGCCAGCAGCCCACTAGCGGGAGGGTCCCACGAGCAGTACTTC.

This chain connects TRBV7-8 to TRBJ2-1; 8 bases line up with TRBD2. The CDR3 length is 17 residues. The V segment lost 8 bases and the J segment 0 bases; nucleotides outside the gene matches: 12. Looked up from germline, CDR1 is SGHVS and CDR2 is FQNEAQ. CDR3 loop: CASAIASGRYSYNEQFF. CDR3 nucleotides: TGTGCCAGCGCCATAGCGAGCGGGAGATACTCCTACAATGAGCAGTTCTTC.

The chain couples TRBV27 to TRBJ2-3; 10 bases are a match to TRBD2. Trimming cost V 8 bases and J 3 bases; bases outside gene matches: 20. There are 19 residues in the CDR3. Germline V gene sequence: CDR1 MNHEY, CDR2 SMNVEV (reference sequence). CDR3 sequence reads: CASAGHNRVAGGYTDTQYF. The CDR3 nucleotides are TGTGCCAGCGCTGGTCACAACCGAGTAGCGGGGGGCTATACAGATACGCAGTATTTT.

This chain links TRBV7-9 with TRBJ2-1; a possible D gene is TRBD2 (6 bases). Germline values: CDR1 SEHNR, CDR2 FQNEAQ (reference sequence). This CDR3 is 13 amino acids long. Between the trimmed V and J ends, which lost 2 bases and 6 bases, there was a span of 8 bases. In nucleotides, the CDR3 is TGTGCCAGCAGCTTAACTAGCCGCAATGAGCAGTTCTTC. Amino acids: CASSLTSRNEQFF.

The chain combines TRBV27 with TRBJ1-6; 7 bases match TRBD1. Trimming at V came to 6 bases and at J to 1 base, leaving 6 bases not matched to a gene. The CDR3 runs to 16 residues. The germline gives CDR1 MNHEY, CDR2 SMNVEV (reference sequence). The CDR3 spells CASRTGVKSYNSPLHF. CDR3 nucleotide sequence: TGTGCCAGCAGAACAGGGGTAAAGTCCTATAATTCACCCCTCCACTTT.

The rearrangement joins TRBV9 to TRBJ2-2; TRBD2 matches at 13 bases. Germline loops: CDR1 SGDLS, CDR2 YYNGEE. This CDR3 has 16 residues. V was pared by 2 bases and J by 6 bases, with 4 bases of the junction left unmatched. The CDR3 loop reads CASSVMGLAGPGELFF. DNA of the CDR3: TGTGCCAGCAGCGTGATGGGACTAGCGGGGCCCGGGGAGCTGTTTTTT.

On this clone: This sample also contains other DNA sequences that code for the same CDR3. This chain connects TRBV20-1 to TRBJ2-7; TRBD2 agrees at 7 bases. The CDR3 extends over 13 amino acids. V lost 3 bases and J lost 0; bases outside the gene matches: 2. Germline CDR1 is DFQATT and CDR2 is SNEGSKA (reference sequence). CDR3 DNA sequence: TGCAGTGCTAGTGGCGGGAGCTCCTACGAGCAGTACTTC. Its protein product is CSASGGSSYEQYF.

V and J are TRBV5-4 and TRBJ2-1; maybe TRBD2 (5 bases). The germline V and J ends were trimmed by 7 bases and 0 bases, with 14 bases remaining between them. CDR3 length equals 15 residues. Germline CDR1 SGHNT, CDR2 YYREEE (reference sequence). The CDR3 here is CASRPQRNSYNEQFF. CDR3 coding DNA: TGTGCCAGCCGCCCCCAGCGGAACTCCTACAATGAGCAGTTCTTC.

The rearrangement uses TRBV19 and TRBJ2-1, with 8 bases that match TRBD1. The CDR3 consists of 18 residues. Germline CDR1 is LNHDA and CDR2 is SQIVND (reference sequence). Trimming removed 4 bases from V and 0 bases from J; junction bases left unmatched: 11. The CDR3 DNA follows: TGTGCCAGTAGTACACGGACAGGGCAAATTAGCTCCTACAATGAGCAGTTCTTC. It translates to CASSTRTGQISSYNEQFF.

The chain joins TRBV15 to TRBJ1-5; 7 bases agree with TRBD1. This CDR3 is 16 amino acids long. The ends lost 1 base at V and 2 bases at J; junction bases unmatched: 5. Per germline, CDR1 LNHNV and CDR2 YYDKDF (reference sequence). This CDR3 reads CATSRATGQGNQPQHF. In nucleotides, the CDR3 is TGTGCCACCAGCAGAGCAACCGGACAGGGCAATCAGCCCCAGCATTTT.

V gene TRBV19 combines with J gene TRBJ1-2; tentative D call: TRBD1 (6 bases). The length of the CDR3 is 13 residues. Trimming stripped 4 bases from V and 2 bases from J, with 8 bases between. CDR1 and CDR2 (germline): LNHDA, SQIVND (reference sequence). DNA of the CDR3: TGTGCCAGTAGTAATCAGGGGAACTATGGCTACACCTTC. Its translation is CASSNQGNYGYTF.